The next 21 T cell receptor beta chains were all read from a single sample in a study of CD8+ T cells in alopecia areata. Treatment in this sample: oral pan-JAK inhibitor, 5-10 mg twice daily. RNA was extracted and reverse transcribed into cDNA as the sequencing template. This table comes from immunoSEQ multiplex PCR, and its TCRdb copy is limited to in-frame clones, with some not included. The repertoire holds around 300,000 clones, with 60% as singletons. The starting material was CD4+ T cells sorted from blood, obtained around week 54, from a patient treated with tofacitinib. All receptors come from a human donor with alopecia areata.

This clone was detected only once. The CDR3 reads CAWKGDDLYNEQFF. The CDR3 coding sequence is TGTGCCTGGAAGGGGGACGATCTCTACAATGAGCAGTTCTTC. The gene calls are TRBV30 and TRBJ2-1; a weak D match, TRBD1 (6 bases). Trimming cost V 4 bases and J 3 bases, with 13 bases left between them. Germline CDR1 is GTSNPN and CDR2 is SVGIG (reference sequence). The CDR3 runs 14 residues.

This chain uses TRBV30 with TRBJ1-1; D perhaps matches TRBD1 (6 bases). Germline assignment: CDR1 GTSNPN and CDR2 SVGIG (reference sequence). The V end was cut by 3 bases, the J end by 4 bases, with 21 bases between. This CDR3 comprises 16 residues. CDR3 region: CAWRAGAILRGTEAFF. CDR3 DNA: TGTGCCTGGAGAGCAGGGGCCATTCTTCGAGGCACTGAAGCTTTCTTT.

V and J are TRBV10-3 and TRBJ2-5; either TRBD1 or TRBD2 may supply D (5 bases each). This CDR3 spans 15 amino acids. V was clipped by 6 bases and J by 0 bases, with 14 bases between them. Germline CDR1 and CDR2: ENHRY and SYGVKD. The CDR3 DNA reads as TGTGCCATCAGATCTGGGTTGGGGGACCAAGAGACCCAGTACTTC. Its protein product is CAIRSGLGDQETQYF.

The rearrangement uses TRBV2 and TRBJ1-1; maybe TRBD1 (6 bases). Per germline, CDR1 SNHLY and CDR2 FYNNEI. Trimming pared 6 bases from V and 5 bases from J, leaving 10 bases between. The CDR3 is 12 amino acids. The CDR3 nucleotides are TGTGCCAGCAGGCCTGACAGGACTGAAGCTTTCTTT. Protein: CASRPDRTEAFF. Supplemented by reference TRBV2 and TRBJ1-1, the full variable domain reads EPEVTQTPSHQVTQMGQEVILRCVPISNHLYFYWYRQILGQKVEFLVSFYNNEISEKSEIFDDQFSVERPDGSNFTLKIRSTKLEDSAMYFCASRPDRTEAFFGQGTRLTVV.

V gene TRBV7-2 combines with J gene TRBJ1-2; no reliable D call. CDR3 size: 13 residues. V lost 1 base and J 3 bases, leaving 6 bases between the germline ends. Per germline, CDR1 SGHTA and CDR2 FQGNSA. The CDR3 DNA reads TGTGCCAGCAGCTTAGATGAGTACTATGGCTACACCTTC. Translated, it gives CASSLDEYYGYTF.

The chain uses TRBV5-1 and TRBJ1-2; unclear D gene. V lost 0 bases and J lost 6, with 9 bases in between. CDR1 SGHRS and CDR2 YFSETQ come from the germline V gene. The CDR3 loop spans 13 amino acids. In nucleotides, the CDR3 is TGCGCCAGCAGCTTGGGGACCGGAGATGGCTACACCTTC. Protein: CASSLGTGDGYTF.

The chain links TRBV29-1 to TRBJ1-2; D gene ambiguous. This CDR3 has 12 amino acids. The germline V and J ends were trimmed by 8 bases and 5 bases, with 15 bases remaining between them. The V gene's germline CDR1 is SQVTM and CDR2 ANQGSEA. CDR3 loop: CSLYTDGYGYTF. The CDR3 DNA sequence: TGCAGCCTCTACACTGACGGATATGGCTACACCTTC.

This clone appeared a few times. J is TRBJ1-1 and V is TRBV30; 7 nucleotides line up with TRBD1. The length of the CDR3 is 13 residues. V shed 0 bases and J 7 bases; nucleotides not matched to a gene: 5. CDR1 GTSNPN and CDR2 SVGIG come from the germline V gene (reference sequence). CDR3 region: CAWSVPDRDEAFF. The CDR3 DNA sequence: TGTGCCTGGAGTGTACCAGACAGGGATGAAGCTTTCTTT.

The chain couples TRBV19 to TRBJ2-6; D is unclear. V lost 7 bases and J lost 0, with 13 bases in between. CDR1 and CDR2 (germline): LNHDA, SQIVND (reference sequence). This CDR3 has 16 residues. CDR3 nucleotides: TGTGCCAGTACCCCGGACCTTAACTCTGGGGCCAACGTCCTGACTTTC. It specifies CASTPDLNSGANVLTF. Full variable domain (missing parts from reference TRBV19 and TRBJ2-6): DGGITQSPKYLFRKEGQNVTLSCEQNLNHDAMYWYRQDPGQGLRLIYYSQIVNDFQKGDIAEGYSVSREKKESFPLTVTSAQKNPTAFYLCASTPDLNSGANVLTFGAGSRLTVL.

V gene TRBV5-1 combines with J gene TRBJ2-1; D is possibly TRBD2 (5 bases). This CDR3 has 13 amino acids. The V end was cut by 4 bases, the J end by 7 bases, with 12 bases between. Germline V gene lookup returns CDR1 SGHRS and CDR2 YFSETQ. Here the CDR3 DNA reads TGCGCCAGCAGCCAAGACACGGGGAATGAGCAGTTCTTC. Protein sequence: CASSQDTGNEQFF.

The V gene is TRBV6-5, the J gene TRBJ1-2; D may be TRBD1 (5 bases). CDR3 length: 13 residues. Germline values: CDR1 MNHEY, CDR2 SVGAGI. The V end was cut by 8 bases, the J end by 7 bases, with 17 bases between. CDR3 loop: CASGPRVGGGYTF. CDR3 sequence (DNA): TGTGCCAGCGGGCCCAGGGTCGGAGGTGGCTACACCTTC.

This sequence joins TRBV6-1 and TRBJ2-7; the D gene is possibly TRBD1 (6 bases). V shed 0 bases and J shed 4 bases, with 10 bases lying between them. Germline CDR1 is MNHNS and CDR2 is SASEGT. The CDR3 length is 14 residues. This chain's CDR3 is CASSEAGRGYEQYF. The CDR3 DNA follows: TGTGCCAGCAGTGAAGCGGGCAGGGGTTACGAGCAGTACTTC.

The V gene is TRBV6-1, the J gene TRBJ2-5, with D perhaps matching TRBD2 (5 bases). Germline V gene data show CDR1 as MNHNS and CDR2 as SASEGT. This CDR3 is built from 14 residues. The germline V and J ends were trimmed by 1 base and 3 bases, with 9 bases remaining between them. CDR3 residues: CASSEGPAEETQYF. DNA for the CDR3: TGTGCCAGCAGTGAAGGCCCAGCGGAAGAGACCCAGTACTTC.

The V call is TRBV7-2, the J call TRBJ1-2; D is undetermined. CDR1 is SGHTA, CDR2 FQGNSA, per germline. V was cut by 1 base and J by 1 base, with 7 bases left in between. This CDR3 region has 14 residues. The chain's CDR3 is CASSLGPGNYGYTF. Written as DNA, the CDR3 is TGTGCCAGCAGCTTAGGGCCGGGTAACTATGGCTACACCTTC.

J is TRBJ2-5 and V is TRBV5-4; TRBD1 matches at 9 bases. CDR3 size: 17 residues. The J segment lost 2 bases and the V segment lost 0 bases, leaving 8 bases of the junction unmatched. Germline CDR1 is SGHNT and CDR2 is YYREEE (reference sequence). The CDR3 DNA follows: TGTGCCAGCAGCTTGGGGAAGAGGACAGGGGAGCAAGAGACCCAGTACTTC. Amino acid sequence: CASSLGKRTGEQETQYF.

This clone showed up just a few times. The chain links TRBV4-3 to TRBJ2-2; D remains ambiguous. Germline V gene sequence: CDR1 LGHNA, CDR2 YSLEER. Between the trimmed V and J ends, which lost 5 bases and 0 bases, there was a span of 13 bases. The CDR3 contains 16 residues. The CDR3, as DNA: TGCGCCAGCAGCGATTGGGGTAAACCGAACACCGGGGAGCTGTTTTTT. It encodes CASSDWGKPNTGELFF.

Many counts were recorded for this clone. The gene calls are TRBV6-1 and TRBJ2-7; D perhaps matches TRBD1 (5 bases). V was cut by 10 bases and J by 0 bases, with 13 bases left in between. Per germline, CDR1 MNHNS and CDR2 SASEGT. The CDR3 has 13 amino acids. CDR3 amino acids: CATDSLSSYEQYF. CDR3 in DNA: TGTGCCACCGACAGCCTTAGCTCCTACGAGCAGTACTTC.

The chain has TRBV5-1 and TRBJ2-7; D call uncertain. V gave up 0 bases and J gave up 2 bases, with 9 bases separating them. The CDR3 runs 14 residues. Germline CDR1 reads SGHRS; CDR2 reads YFSETQ. The CDR3 loop is CASSLVGHPYEQYF. CDR3 nucleotides: TGCGCCAGCAGCTTGGTTGGGCATCCCTACGAGCAGTACTTC.

This clone has just a few counts. The chain recombines TRBV7-6 with TRBJ1-1; the D is unclear. Germline V gives CDR1 SGHVS, CDR2 FNYEAQ. V was clipped by 0 bases and J by 7 bases, with 6 bases between them. The CDR3 consists of 12 residues. This CDR3 reads CASSLAGSEAFF. The CDR3 bases are TGTGCCAGCAGCTTAGCGGGAAGTGAAGCTTTCTTT.

J is TRBJ2-3 and V is TRBV29-1, with 7 bases that match TRBD2. J gave up 2 bases and V 3 bases, and 17 bases lay outside the gene matches. Germline V CDR1 and CDR2: SQVTM, ANQGSEA. The CDR3 runs 18 residues. The CDR3 is CSVEPTGGLVLSTDTQYF. CDR3 DNA sequence: TGCAGCGTTGAGCCGACGGGCGGACTAGTACTCTCCACAGATACGCAGTATTTT.

In the case of this clone: A junction boundary mismatches the germline segment, possibly from a read error. The rearrangement joins TRBV2 to TRBJ2-1, with TRBD2 identical over 13 bases. The CDR3 covers 13 residues. Germline values: CDR1 SNHLY, CDR2 FYNNEI. CDR3 in amino acids: CASSPGLAGLQVF. The CDR3 DNA reads as TGTGCCAGCAGTCCGGGACTAGCGGGGCTCCAGGTCTTC.